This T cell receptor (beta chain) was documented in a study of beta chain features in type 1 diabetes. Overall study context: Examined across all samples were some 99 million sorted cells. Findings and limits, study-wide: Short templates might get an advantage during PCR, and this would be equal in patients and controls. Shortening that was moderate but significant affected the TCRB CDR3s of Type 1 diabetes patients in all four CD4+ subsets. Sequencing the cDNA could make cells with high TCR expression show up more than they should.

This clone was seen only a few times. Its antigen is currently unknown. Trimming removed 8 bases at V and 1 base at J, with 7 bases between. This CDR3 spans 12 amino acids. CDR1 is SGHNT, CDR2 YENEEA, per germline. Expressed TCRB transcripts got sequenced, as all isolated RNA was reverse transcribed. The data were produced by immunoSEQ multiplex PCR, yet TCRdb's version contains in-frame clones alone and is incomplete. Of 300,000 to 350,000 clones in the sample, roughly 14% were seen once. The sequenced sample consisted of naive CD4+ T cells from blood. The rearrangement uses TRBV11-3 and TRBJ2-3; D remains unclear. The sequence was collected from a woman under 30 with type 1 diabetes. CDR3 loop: CASDSGTDTQYF. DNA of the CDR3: TGTGCCAGCGACTCGGGCACAGATACGCAGTATTTT. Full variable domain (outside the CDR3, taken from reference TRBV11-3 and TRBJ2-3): EAGVVQSPRYKIIEKKQPVAFWCNPISGHNTLYWYLQNLGQGPELLIRYENEEAVDDSQLPKDRFSAERLKGVDSTLKIQPAELGDSAVYLCASDSGTDTQYFGPGTRLTVL.